These 28 T cell receptor beta chains were sequenced from one sample in a study of PD-1 blockade in classical Hodgkin lymphoma. Libraries were prepared by immunoSEQ multiplex PCR; TCRdb keeps only in-frame clonotypes and omits some of them. In the table there are 75,000 to 100,000 clones, roughly 80% of which are singletons. The patients all showed relapse after autologous stem cell transplantation, while their brentuximab vedotin exposure varied. The sample here was peripheral blood mononuclear cells (PBMCs), taken before the second cycle of nivolumab. Every receptor here comes from a human donor with classical Hodgkin lymphoma.

The chain has TRBV7-8 and TRBJ1-3; D gene unclear. The CDR3 totals 14 residues. The V and J ends lost 6 bases and 0 bases respectively, with 9 bases between them. Looked up from germline, CDR1 is SGHVS and CDR2 is FQNEAQ. In nucleotides, the CDR3 is TGTGCCAGCAGGTCACAAAGCTCTGGAAACACCATATATTTT. Its protein is CASRSQSSGNTIYF.

The chain combines TRBV9 with TRBJ1-4; D call uncertain. Germline CDR1 and CDR2: SGDLS and YYNGEE. V lost 0 bases to trimming and J lost 10 bases, with 16 bases between them. This CDR3 spans 15 amino acids. CDR3 in DNA: TGTGCCAGCAGCGTAGATTCTAGGGAAGTGGGAAAACTGTTTTTT. It encodes CASSVDSREVGKLFF.

The chain carries TRBV28 and TRBJ2-7, with D perhaps matching TRBD1 (6 bases). This CDR3 has 14 amino acids. In germline, CDR1 is MDHEN, CDR2 SYDVKM. V was cut by 4 bases and J by 0 bases, with 10 bases left in between. For the CDR3, the DNA is TGTGCCAGCAGTTCCGGACAGTCCTCCTACGAGCAGTACTTC. As protein: CASSSGQSSYEQYF.

This clone was recorded a few times. The chain recombines TRBV28 with TRBJ1-2; D gene uncertain. This CDR3 has 15 amino acids. CDR1 is MDHEN and CDR2 is SYDVKM in the germline V gene. Trimming left V 2 bases short and J 0 bases short, with 10 bases between. The CDR3 protein is CASSLRAVANYGYTF. For the CDR3, the DNA is TGTGCCAGCAGTTTAAGGGCAGTGGCTAACTATGGCTACACCTTC.

This chain uses TRBV5-4 with TRBJ2-7; D call uncertain. The CDR3 loop spans 16 amino acids. The V gene's germline CDR1 is SGHNT and CDR2 YYREEE (reference sequence). The germline V and J ends were trimmed by 2 bases and 0 bases, with 15 bases remaining between them. Written as DNA, the CDR3 is TGTGCCAGCAGCTTCAGTAGCACTCTCAGCTCCTACGAGCAGTACTTC. The encoded protein is CASSFSSTLSSYEQYF.

The chain combines TRBV15 with TRBJ2-5; no definite D call. V shed 5 bases and J shed 4 bases, with 8 bases lying between them. Germline V gives CDR1 LNHNV, CDR2 YYDKDF (reference sequence). This CDR3 spans 12 amino acids. DNA for the CDR3: TGTGCCACCAGCGGGGAACCAGAGACCCAGTACTTC. Protein product: CATSGEPETQYF.

V and J are TRBV5-1 and TRBJ2-5, with TRBD2 matching over 15 bases. CDR3 size: 16 residues. Germline-derived CDR1 and CDR2 are SGHRS and YFSETQ. J was trimmed by 2 bases and V by 3 bases; bases with no gene match: 2. This CDR3 is CASSSGLAGGQETQYF. The CDR3 nucleotides are TGCGCCAGCAGCTCGGGACTAGCGGGAGGTCAAGAGACCCAGTACTTC.

The chain is built from TRBV7-9 and TRBJ2-2; 12 nucleotides align to TRBD1. The length of the CDR3 is 15 residues. V shed 5 bases, J shed 7 bases, and the junction held 5 bases outside the gene matches. The germline CDR1 and CDR2 sequences are SEHNR and FQNEAQ (reference sequence). CDR3 nucleotides: TGTGCCAGCAGCGGGGACAGGGGGCAGTACGGGGAGCTGTTTTTT. Translating gives CASSGDRGQYGELFF.

CDR3 residues: CASSLATGGLETQYF. The CDR3 nucleotides read TGTGCCAGCAGCTTAGCCACAGGGGGCCTCGAGACCCAGTACTTC. V and J are TRBV7-2 and TRBJ2-5, with 9 bases lining up with TRBD1. The CDR3 is 15 amino acids. Germline-derived CDR1 and CDR2 are SGHTA and FQGNSA. Trimming took 0 bases from V and 5 from J; bases not matched to a gene: 4.

The V and J genes are TRBV10-3 and TRBJ1-5; TRBD1 aligns across 7 bases. J lost 7 bases, V lost 6 bases, and 6 bases had no gene match. The CDR3 runs to 13 residues. Germline V gene lookup returns CDR1 ENHRY and CDR2 SYGVKD. The CDR3: CAISRQGSQPQHF. The DNA of the CDR3 is TGTGCCATCAGCCGACAGGGTTCGCAGCCCCAGCATTTT.

Sample share makes this clone medium-sized (0.01 to 0.1%). This sequence joins TRBV5-6 and TRBJ2-5, with D possibly called TRBD1 or TRBD2 (5 bases each). The CDR3 consists of 16 residues. V was pared by 5 bases and J by 5 bases, with 22 bases between. CDR1 SGHDT and CDR2 YYEEEE come from the germline V gene. The CDR3 spells CASRGLELGRSETQYF. The CDR3, as DNA: TGTGCCAGCAGGGGCTTGGAGCTGGGACGATCGGAGACCCAGTACTTC.

This chain joins TRBV9 and TRBJ2-2, with 13 positions matching TRBD2. This CDR3 contains 15 residues. Germline V gene data show CDR1 as SGDLS and CDR2 as YYNGEE. V shed 3 bases, J shed 6 bases, and the junction held 2 bases outside the gene matches. Written as DNA, the CDR3 is TGTGCCAGCAGCGGCGGACTAGCGGGAGCCGGGGAGCTGTTTTTT. It is translated as CASSGGLAGAGELFF.

The rearrangement uses TRBV6-5 and TRBJ2-7; TRBD2 matches 11 bases. Trimming at V came to 4 bases and at J to 5 bases, leaving 4 bases not matched to a gene. This CDR3 contains 14 residues. Germline V gene lookup returns CDR1 MNHEY and CDR2 SVGAGI. CDR3 sequence: CASSSTSGRDEQYF. Here the CDR3 DNA reads TGTGCCAGCAGTTCCACTAGCGGGAGAGACGAGCAGTACTTC.

The rearrangement joins TRBV7-6 to TRBJ2-1; 13 nucleotides agree with TRBD2. From germline, CDR1 is SGHVS and CDR2 FNYEAQ. This CDR3 region has 16 residues. With 0 bases clipped from V and 7 bases from J, the junction kept 3 bases outside the gene matches. This chain's CDR3 is CASSLAWTSGRNEQFF. The CDR3 nucleotides are TGTGCCAGCAGCTTAGCTTGGACTAGCGGGAGAAATGAGCAGTTCTTC. Full variable domain (remainder filled in from reference TRBV7-6 and TRBJ2-1): GAGVSQSPRYKVTKRGQDVALRCDPISGHVSLYWYRQALGQGPEFLTYFNYEAQQDKSGLPNDRFSAERPEGSISTLTIQRTEQRDSAMYRCASSLAWTSGRNEQFFGPGTRLTVL.

This clone was picked up a small number of times. V and J are TRBV7-8 and TRBJ2-2, with 11 bases aligning to TRBD1. The CDR3 covers 17 residues. V was clipped by 5 bases and J by 7 bases; unmatched bases: 12. Germline lookup yields CDR1 SGHVS and CDR2 FQNEAQ. The DNA for the CDR3 is TGTGCCAGCAGCCCCTACTCCGGGACAGGGGGGAACGGGGAGCTGTTTTTT. As protein: CASSPYSGTGGNGELFF. The full variable domain, rest sourced from reference TRBV7-8 and TRBJ2-2, is GAGVSQSPRYKVAKRGQDVALRCDPISGHVSLFWYQQALGQGPEFLTYFQNEAQLDKSGLPSDRFFAERPEGSVSTLKIQRTQQEDSAVYLCASSPYSGTGGNGELFFGEGSRLTVL.

The J gene is TRBJ2-1, the V gene TRBV7-2, with D uncertain. The germline CDR1 and CDR2 sequences are SGHTA and FQGNSA. Trimming took off 1 base at V and 15 bases at J, with 16 bases between the two ends. The CDR3 runs 13 residues. CDR3 DNA: TGTGCCAGCAGCTTAGTGACTGGGTACCTGGGGTTCTTC. It codes for CASSLVTGYLGFF.

This chain links TRBV4-1 with TRBJ1-2, with 7 bases identical to TRBD1. Germline values: CDR1 MGHRA, CDR2 YSYEKL. V lost 4 bases to trimming and J lost 7 bases; unmatched junction nucleotides: 15. This CDR3 is built from 16 residues. CDR3 nucleotide sequence: TGCGCCAGCAGCCCCCCCGGGGGGGCAGGGGGTCGTGGCTACACCTTC. Protein sequence: CASSPPGGAGGRGYTF.

This clone was counted once. The V and J genes are TRBV5-1 and TRBJ2-6; no firm D call. CDR1 SGHRS and CDR2 YFSETQ come from the germline V gene. Trimming stripped 0 bases from V and 0 bases from J, with 7 bases between. CDR3 length: 16 residues. CDR3 in amino acids: CASSLEGISGANVLTF. The CDR3 nucleotides are TGCGCCAGCAGCTTGGAAGGAATCTCTGGGGCCAACGTCCTGACTTTC.

This chain connects TRBV7-9 to TRBJ2-3, with D perhaps TRBD1 or TRBD2 (6 bases each). The V and J ends lost 1 base and 5 bases respectively, with 16 bases between them. The V gene's germline CDR1 is SEHNR and CDR2 FQNEAQ (reference sequence). The CDR3 sequence is 16 residues long. The CDR3 loop reads CASSLVGGSIGDTQYF. CDR3 in DNA: TGTGCCAGCAGCTTAGTAGGGGGGAGTATAGGAGATACGCAGTATTTT. Combining the CDR3 with reference TRBV7-9 and TRBJ2-3 gives the whole variable domain DTGVSQNPRHKITKRGQNVTFRCDPISEHNRLYWYRQTLGQGPEFLTYFQNEAQLEKSRLLSDRFSAERPKGSFSTLEIQRTEQGDSAMYLCASSLVGGSIGDTQYFGPGTRLTVL.

This sequence joins TRBV11-1 and TRBJ2-1; D is undetermined. The CDR3 extends over 14 amino acids. The V gene lost 0 bases and the J gene lost 5 bases, with 8 bases spanning the gap. Germline CDR1 and CDR2: SGHAT and FQDESV (reference sequence). Here the CDR3 DNA reads TGTGCCAGCAGCTTAGCGGCCGCGAACAATGAGCAGTTCTTC. Its translation: CASSLAAANNEQFF.

This clone was picked up one time. V and J are TRBV5-4 and TRBJ1-5; 9 bases align to TRBD1. CDR1 and CDR2 from the germline V gene are SGHNT and YYREEE (reference sequence). CDR3 length: 17 residues. J was trimmed by 7 bases and V by 4 bases; bases with no gene match: 15. For the CDR3, the DNA is TGTGCCAGCAGCCCGGGGCCCACAGGGGGCGGAGGACAGCCCCAGCATTTT. Its translation: CASSPGPTGGGGQPQHF.

The rearrangement links TRBV7-6 to TRBJ2-5; D ambiguous. The CDR3 consists of 13 residues. Trimming stripped 3 bases from V and 4 bases from J, with 9 bases between. CDR1 and CDR2 from the germline V gene are SGHVS and FNYEAQ. The CDR3 DNA follows: TGTGCCAGCAGCTTTTTTCCCCGAGAGACCCAGTACTTC. Translation: CASSFFPRETQYF.

The genes are TRBV5-1 and TRBJ2-3, with 7 bases that match TRBD1. The V segment lost 7 bases and the J segment 0 bases; nucleotides outside the gene matches: 8. Looked up from germline, CDR1 is SGHRS and CDR2 is YFSETQ. The CDR3 has 15 amino acids. The chain's CDR3 is CASSYEGASTDTQYF. CDR3 sequence (DNA): TGCGCCAGCTCCTACGAGGGGGCAAGCACAGATACGCAGTATTTT.

This chain joins TRBV9 and TRBJ2-7; TRBD2 matches at 11 bases. Unmatched junction bases numbered 8, after V lost 2 bases and J lost 7 bases. The CDR3 contains 15 residues. The germline V gene has CDR1 SGDLS and CDR2 YYNGEE. CDR3 residues: CASSVRSGLAEEQYF. The CDR3 region has the DNA TGTGCCAGCAGCGTCCGGTCGGGACTAGCGGAAGAGCAGTACTTC.

V and J are TRBV18 and TRBJ1-5; 9 bases fit TRBD1. V lost 3 bases to trimming and J lost 4 bases; unmatched junction nucleotides: 7. Germline V lookup: CDR1 KGHSH, CDR2 LQKENI. The CDR3 has 16 amino acids. CDR3 amino acids: CASSPPGTGQNQPQHF. CDR3 coding DNA: TGTGCCAGCTCACCGCCCGGGACAGGGCAGAATCAGCCCCAGCATTTT.

This clone was detected only a few times. The chain carries TRBV27 and TRBJ1-2; D might be TRBD1 (5 bases). Trimming took off 2 bases at V and 8 bases at J, with 18 bases between the two ends. The CDR3 contains 15 residues. CDR1 is MNHEY and CDR2 is SMNVEV in the germline V gene (reference sequence). The CDR3 region is CASSLIRTGGVGYTF. The CDR3 coding sequence is TGTGCCAGCAGTTTAATCAGAACAGGAGGGGTCGGCTACACCTTC.

The chain recombines TRBV7-3 with TRBJ1-3; D remains unclear. V lost 1 base, J lost 3 bases, and 4 bases lay in between. Germline assignment: CDR1 SGHTA and CDR2 FQGTGA. There are 13 residues in the CDR3. CDR3 DNA sequence: TGTGCCAGCAGCTTAAGCGGTGGAAACACCATATATTTT. Protein sequence: CASSLSGGNTIYF. The whole variable domain, remainder taken from reference TRBV7-3 and TRBJ1-3, is GAGVSQTPSNKVTEKGKYVELRCDPISGHTALYWYRQSLGQGPEFLIYFQGTGAADDSGLPNDRFFAVRPEGSVSTLKIQRTERGDSAVYLCASSLSGGNTIYFGEGSWLTVV.

V is TRBV5-4 and J is TRBJ2-2; the match to TRBD2 covers 10 bases. Germline V CDR1 and CDR2: SGHNT, YYREEE (reference sequence). V lost 4 bases, J lost 1 base, and 4 bases stayed unmatched. The CDR3 loop spans 16 amino acids. Here the CDR3 DNA reads TGTGCCAGCAGCCCGAGCGGGAGGGGGAACACCGGGGAGCTGTTTTTT. Translation gives CASSPSGRGNTGELFF.